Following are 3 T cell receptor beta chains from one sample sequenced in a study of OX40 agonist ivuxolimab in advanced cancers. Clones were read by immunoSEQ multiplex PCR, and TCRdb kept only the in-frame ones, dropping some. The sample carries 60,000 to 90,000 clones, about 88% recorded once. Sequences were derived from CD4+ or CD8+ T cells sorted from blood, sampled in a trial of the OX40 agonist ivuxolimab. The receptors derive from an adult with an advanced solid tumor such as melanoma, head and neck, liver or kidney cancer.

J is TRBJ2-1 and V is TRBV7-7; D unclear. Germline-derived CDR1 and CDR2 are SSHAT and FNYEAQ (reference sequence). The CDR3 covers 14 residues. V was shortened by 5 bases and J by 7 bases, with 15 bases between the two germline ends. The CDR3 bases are TGTGCCAGCAGCCTTGGACCCTCTGGGAATGAGCAGTTCTTC. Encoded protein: CASSLGPSGNEQFF. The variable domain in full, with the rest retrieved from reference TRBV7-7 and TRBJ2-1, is GAGVSQSPRYKVTKRGQDVTLRCDPISSHATLYWYQQALGQGPEFLTYFNYEAQPDKSGLPSDRFSAERPEGSISTLTIQRTEQRDSAMYRCASSLGPSGNEQFFGPGTRLTVL.

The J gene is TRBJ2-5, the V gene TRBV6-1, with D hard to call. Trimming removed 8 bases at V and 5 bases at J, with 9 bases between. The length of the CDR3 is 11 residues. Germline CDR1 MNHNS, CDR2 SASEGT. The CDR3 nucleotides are TGTGCCAGCCGAGCCGGGGAGACCCAGTACTTC. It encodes CASRAGETQYF.

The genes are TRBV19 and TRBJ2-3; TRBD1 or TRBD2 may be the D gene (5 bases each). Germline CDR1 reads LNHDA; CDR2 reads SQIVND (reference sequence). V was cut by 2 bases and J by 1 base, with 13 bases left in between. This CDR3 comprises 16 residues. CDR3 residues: CASSIRGPSGTDTQYF. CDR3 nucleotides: TGTGCCAGTAGTATAAGGGGACCGTCGGGCACAGATACGCAGTATTTT. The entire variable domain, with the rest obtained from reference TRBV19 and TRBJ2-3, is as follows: DGGITQSPKYLFRKEGQNVTLSCEQNLNHDAMYWYRQDPGQGLRLIYYSQIVNDFQKGDIAEGYSVSREKKESFPLTVTSAQKNPTAFYLCASSIRGPSGTDTQYFGPGTRLTVL.